Below are 8 T cell receptor beta chains sequenced from a single sample in a study of tumor-infiltrating lymphocytes in primary liver carcinoma. A constant-region primer primed TCR beta cDNA synthesis from 400 to 600 ng of total RNA. Generation of the TCR beta libraries relied on three nested multiplex PCR rounds using slightly modified ARM-PCR. The study ran its first two PCR rounds for around 9 cycles each, using TRBV1-TRBV30 forward primers and a C-beta reverse primer. TCRdb reprocessed the multiplex PCR reads via MiXCR and lists one record per CDR3 protein. In the table there are about 300,000 distinct CDR3 sequences, roughly two thirds of which are singletons. RNA isolated from unsorted whole blood supplied the blood RNA, with germline DNA also extracted. The sequenced sample was peripheral blood. These receptors were taken from a man between 35 and 55 years old with primary liver carcinoma and hepatitis B virus infection.

There are a few counts of this clonotype. This rearrangement joins TRBV12-3 or TRBV12-4 to TRBJ2-1, with 10 bases aligning to TRBD1. The CDR3 is made up of 17 amino acids. The V and J ends lost 5 bases and 0 bases, in that order; junction bases with no gene match: 7. The CDR3 sequence is CASSQRQGASSYNEQFF. The CDR3 DNA sequence: TGTGCCAGCAGTCAGAGACAGGGGGCGAGCTCCTACAATGAGCAGTTCTTC.

A remark on this clonotype: Mismatch with germline at one junction end may stem from a read error. The chain is built from TRBV4-2 and TRBJ1-6; D ambiguous. The CDR3 loop spans 14 amino acids. Germline V gene data show CDR1 as LGHNA and CDR2 as YNFKEQ. The CDR3 here is CASNQEIWDSPLHF. In nucleotides, the CDR3 is TGCGCCAGCAACCAAGAAATTTGGGATTCACCCCTCCACTTT.

Remarks on this clonotype: Sequence at one end of the junction differs from germline and may be a read error. The V gene is TRBV28, the J gene TRBJ1-2; D is unresolved. This CDR3 region has 11 residues. Germline assignment: CDR1 MDHEN and CDR2 SYDVKM. CDR3 DNA: TGTGCCAGCAGCTCGGGCTATGGCTTCACCTTC. It is translated as CASSSGYGFTF.

To note about this clonotype: The CDR3 does not close with the conserved phenylalanine or tryptophan, likely indicating a read error. The chain is built from TRBV5-6 and TRBJ1-5; possible D gene TRBD1, 6 bases. The V end was cut by 3 bases, the J end by 2 bases, with 15 bases between. The CDR3 is made up of 16 amino acids. Germline V CDR1 and CDR2: SGHDT, YYEEEE. CDR3 nucleotide sequence: TGTGCCAGCAGCTCCCTGGGGGCGAGGGGCAATCAGCCCCAGCATTTA. Its protein product is CASSSLGARGNQPQHL.

This clonotype was seen a single time. This chain joins TRBV4-2 and TRBJ2-5; the match to TRBD2 covers 14 bases. The germline gives CDR1 LGHNA, CDR2 YNFKEQ. The junction had 15 bases not matched to a gene; V was cut back by 4 bases and J by 8 bases. This CDR3 comprises 18 residues. CDR3 coding DNA: TGTGCCAGCAGCCTAACGACTAGCGGGAGGGCCGGTTCGGACACCCAGTACTTC. Protein product: CASSLTTSGRAGSDTQYF.

This clonotype was counted many times. The rearrangement uses TRBV4-2 and TRBJ2-5; TRBD1 agrees at 12 bases. The V segment lost 4 bases and the J segment 6 bases; nucleotides outside the gene matches: 9. The germline V gene has CDR1 LGHNA and CDR2 YNFKEQ. CDR3 length: 16 residues. DNA of the CDR3: TGTGCCAGCAGCCGTGCGGGGACAGGGGGCGAGAAGACCCAGTACTTC. This sequence encodes CASSRAGTGGEKTQYF.

Remarks on this clonotype: A junction boundary mismatches the germline segment, possibly from a read error. The chain uses TRBV12-3 or TRBV12-4 and TRBJ1-5; D gene ambiguous. The CDR3 sequence is 13 residues long. The CDR3 region is CAGSLNINQPQHF. In DNA, the CDR3 is TGTGCCGGCAGTTTGAATATAAATCAGCCCCAGCATTTT.

This rearrangement joins TRBV19 to TRBJ2-4; 8 nucleotides line up with TRBD1. The junction had 11 bases not matched to a gene; V was cut back by 9 bases and J by 10 bases. Germline loops: CDR1 LNHDA, CDR2 SQIVND (reference sequence). The CDR3 length is 13 residues. The CDR3 nucleotides read TGTGCCAGCAACAAGGACAGGGCCACGATTCAGTACTTC. It translates to CASNKDRATIQYF.